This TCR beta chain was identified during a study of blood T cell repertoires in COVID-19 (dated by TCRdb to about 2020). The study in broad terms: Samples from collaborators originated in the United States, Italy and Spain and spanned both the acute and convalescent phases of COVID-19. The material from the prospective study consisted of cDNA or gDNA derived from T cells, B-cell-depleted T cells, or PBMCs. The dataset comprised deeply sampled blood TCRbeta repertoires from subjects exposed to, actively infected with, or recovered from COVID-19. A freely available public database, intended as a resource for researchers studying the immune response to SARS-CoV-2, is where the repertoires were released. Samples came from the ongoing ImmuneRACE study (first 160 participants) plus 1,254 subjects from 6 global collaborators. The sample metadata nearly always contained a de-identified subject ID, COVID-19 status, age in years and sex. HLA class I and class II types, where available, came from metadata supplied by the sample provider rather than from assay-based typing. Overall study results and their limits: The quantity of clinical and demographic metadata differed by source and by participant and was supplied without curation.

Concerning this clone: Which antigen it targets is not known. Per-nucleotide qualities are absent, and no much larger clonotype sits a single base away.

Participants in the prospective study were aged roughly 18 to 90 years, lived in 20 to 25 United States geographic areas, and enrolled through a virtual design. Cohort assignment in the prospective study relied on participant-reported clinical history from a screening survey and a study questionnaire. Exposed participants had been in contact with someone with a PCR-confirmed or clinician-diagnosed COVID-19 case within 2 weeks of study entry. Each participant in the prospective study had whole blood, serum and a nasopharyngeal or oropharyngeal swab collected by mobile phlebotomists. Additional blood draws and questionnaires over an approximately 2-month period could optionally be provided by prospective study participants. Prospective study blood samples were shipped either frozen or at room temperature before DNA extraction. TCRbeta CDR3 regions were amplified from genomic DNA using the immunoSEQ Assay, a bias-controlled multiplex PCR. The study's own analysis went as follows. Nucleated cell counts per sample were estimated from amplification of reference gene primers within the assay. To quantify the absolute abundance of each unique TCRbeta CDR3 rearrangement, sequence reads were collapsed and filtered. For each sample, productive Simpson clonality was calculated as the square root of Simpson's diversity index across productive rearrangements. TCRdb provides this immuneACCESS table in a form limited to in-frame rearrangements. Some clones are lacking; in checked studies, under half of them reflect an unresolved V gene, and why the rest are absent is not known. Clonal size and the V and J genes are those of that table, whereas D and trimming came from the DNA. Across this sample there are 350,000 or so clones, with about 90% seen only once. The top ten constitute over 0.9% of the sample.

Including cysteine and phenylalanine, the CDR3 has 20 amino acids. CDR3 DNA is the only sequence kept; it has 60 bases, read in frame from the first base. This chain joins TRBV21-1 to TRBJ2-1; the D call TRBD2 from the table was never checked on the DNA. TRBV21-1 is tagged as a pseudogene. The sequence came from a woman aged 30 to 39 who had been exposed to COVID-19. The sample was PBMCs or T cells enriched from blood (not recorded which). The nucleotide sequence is TGTGCCAGCAGCAAAAGCCCGAGGGATTCCGGACTAGGAGGGGACAATGAGCAGTTCTTC. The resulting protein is CASSKSPRDSGLGGDNEQFF.